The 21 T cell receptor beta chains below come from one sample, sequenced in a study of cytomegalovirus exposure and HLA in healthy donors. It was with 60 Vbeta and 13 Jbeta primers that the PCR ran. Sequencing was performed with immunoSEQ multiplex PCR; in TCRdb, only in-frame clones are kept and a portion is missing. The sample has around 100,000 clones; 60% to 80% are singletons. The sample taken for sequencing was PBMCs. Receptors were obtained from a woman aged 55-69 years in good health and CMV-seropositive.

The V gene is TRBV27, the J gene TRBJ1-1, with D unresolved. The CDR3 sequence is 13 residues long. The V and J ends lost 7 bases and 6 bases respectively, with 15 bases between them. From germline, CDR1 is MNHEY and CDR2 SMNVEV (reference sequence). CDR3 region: CASTLVSGSEAFF. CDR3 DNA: TGTGCCAGCACCCTCGTTTCAGGCTCTGAAGCTTTCTTT.

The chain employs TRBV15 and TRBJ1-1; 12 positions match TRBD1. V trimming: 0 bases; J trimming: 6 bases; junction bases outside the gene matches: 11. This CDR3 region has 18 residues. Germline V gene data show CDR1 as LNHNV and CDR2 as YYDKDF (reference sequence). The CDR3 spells CATSRDGGQGAAGPEAFF. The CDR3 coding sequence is TGTGCCACCAGCAGAGATGGGGGACAGGGGGCCGCCGGACCTGAAGCTTTCTTT.

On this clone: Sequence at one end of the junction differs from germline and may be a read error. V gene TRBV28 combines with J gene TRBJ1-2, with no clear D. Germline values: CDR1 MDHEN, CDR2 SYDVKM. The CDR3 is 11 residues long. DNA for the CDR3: TGTGCCACCAGTTCATCATATGGCTACACCTTC. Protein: CATSSSYGYTF.

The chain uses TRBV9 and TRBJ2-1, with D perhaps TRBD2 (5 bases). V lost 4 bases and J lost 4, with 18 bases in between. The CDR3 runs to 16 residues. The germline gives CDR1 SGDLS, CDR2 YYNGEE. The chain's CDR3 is CASSPVTGIFYNEQFF. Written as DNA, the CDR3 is TGTGCCAGCAGCCCCGTCACCGGGATTTTTTACAATGAGCAGTTCTTC.

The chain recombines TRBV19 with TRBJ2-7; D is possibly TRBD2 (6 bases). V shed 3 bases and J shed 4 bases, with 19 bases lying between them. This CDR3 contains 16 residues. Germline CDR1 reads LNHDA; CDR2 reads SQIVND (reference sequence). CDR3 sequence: CASSIGWGEHQYEQYF. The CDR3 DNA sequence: TGTGCCAGTAGTATCGGTTGGGGGGAGCATCAGTACGAGCAGTACTTC.

The CDR3 sequence is CASSIGGRTYEQYF. The DNA of the CDR3 is TGTGCCAGTAGTATTGGCGGTCGAACCTACGAGCAGTACTTC. V is TRBV19 and J is TRBJ2-5; D is ambiguous. The closer fit of TRBJ2-7 to the DNA end suggests the J call may be wrong. This CDR3 has 14 amino acids. The germline V gene encodes CDR1 LNHDA and CDR2 SQIVND (reference sequence).

CDR3 protein: CSVDPGGGTDTQYF. CDR3 coding DNA: TGCAGCGTTGATCCGGGGGGCGGCACAGATACGCAGTATTTT. The gene calls are TRBV29-1 and TRBJ2-3; D is possibly TRBD2 (7 bases). V was clipped by 3 bases and J by 1 base, with 11 bases between them. CDR1 SQVTM and CDR2 ANQGSEA come from the germline V gene. The CDR3 has 14 amino acids.

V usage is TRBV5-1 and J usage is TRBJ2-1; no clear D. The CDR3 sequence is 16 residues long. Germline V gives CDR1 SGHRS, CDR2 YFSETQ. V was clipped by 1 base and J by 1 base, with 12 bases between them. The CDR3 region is CASSLWATASYNEQFF. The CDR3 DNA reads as TGCGCCAGCAGCTTGTGGGCCACGGCTTCCTACAATGAGCAGTTCTTC.

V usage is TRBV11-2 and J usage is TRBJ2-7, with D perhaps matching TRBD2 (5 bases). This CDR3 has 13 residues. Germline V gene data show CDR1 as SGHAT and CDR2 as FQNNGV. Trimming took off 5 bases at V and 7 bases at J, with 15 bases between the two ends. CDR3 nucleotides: TGTGCCAGCAGCCTGACTGCCGGCGGGGAGCAGTACTTC. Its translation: CASSLTAGGEQYF.

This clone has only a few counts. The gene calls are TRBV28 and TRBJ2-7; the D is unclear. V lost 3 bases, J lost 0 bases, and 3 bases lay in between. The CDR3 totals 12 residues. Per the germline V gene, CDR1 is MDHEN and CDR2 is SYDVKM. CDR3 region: CASSFLSYEQYF. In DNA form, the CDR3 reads TGTGCCAGCAGTTTCCTCTCCTACGAGCAGTACTTC.

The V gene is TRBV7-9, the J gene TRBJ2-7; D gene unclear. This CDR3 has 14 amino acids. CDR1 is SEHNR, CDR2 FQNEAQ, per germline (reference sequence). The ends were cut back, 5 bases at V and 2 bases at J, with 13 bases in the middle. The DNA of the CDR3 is TGTGCCAGCAGCCCGGTTGGCGGAGCCTACGAGCAGTACTTC. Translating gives CASSPVGGAYEQYF.

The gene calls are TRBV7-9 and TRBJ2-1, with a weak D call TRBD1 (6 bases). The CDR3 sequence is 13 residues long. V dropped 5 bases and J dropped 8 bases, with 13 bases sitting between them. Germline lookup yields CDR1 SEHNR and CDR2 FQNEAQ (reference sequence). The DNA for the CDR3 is TGTGCCAGCAGCCCTACAGGGTCGGATGAGCAGTTCTTC. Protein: CASSPTGSDEQFF.

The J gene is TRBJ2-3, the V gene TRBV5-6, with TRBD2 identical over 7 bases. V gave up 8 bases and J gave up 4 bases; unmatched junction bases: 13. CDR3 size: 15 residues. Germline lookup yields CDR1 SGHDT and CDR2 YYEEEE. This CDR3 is CASLDIAGVADTQYF. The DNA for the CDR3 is TGTGCCAGTCTTGATATAGCGGGTGTGGCAGATACGCAGTATTTT.

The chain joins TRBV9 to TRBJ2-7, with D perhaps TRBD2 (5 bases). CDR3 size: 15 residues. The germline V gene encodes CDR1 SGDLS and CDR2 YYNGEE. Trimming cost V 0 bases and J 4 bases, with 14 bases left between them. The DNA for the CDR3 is TGTGCCAGCAGCGTAGAAGGAGGACTCGTATACGAGCAGTACTTC. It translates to CASSVEGGLVYEQYF.

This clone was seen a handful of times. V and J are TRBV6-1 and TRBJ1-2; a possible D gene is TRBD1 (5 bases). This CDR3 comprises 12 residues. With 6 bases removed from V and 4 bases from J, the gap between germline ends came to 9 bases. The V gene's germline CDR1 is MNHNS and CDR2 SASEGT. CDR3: CASRTASYGYTF. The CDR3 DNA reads TGTGCCAGCAGGACAGCCTCCTATGGCTACACCTTC.

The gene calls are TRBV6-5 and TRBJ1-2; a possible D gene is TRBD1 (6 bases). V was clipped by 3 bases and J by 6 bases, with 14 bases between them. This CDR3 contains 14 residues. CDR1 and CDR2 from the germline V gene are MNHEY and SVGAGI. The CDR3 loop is CASSYPGTKDGYTF. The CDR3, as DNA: TGTGCCAGCAGTTATCCCGGGACAAAAGATGGCTACACCTTC.

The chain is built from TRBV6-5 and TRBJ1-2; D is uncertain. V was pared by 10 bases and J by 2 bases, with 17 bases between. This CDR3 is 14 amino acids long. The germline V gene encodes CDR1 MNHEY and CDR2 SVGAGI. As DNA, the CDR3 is TGTGCCACTAGGTCAGACGGCCCGAACTATGGCTACACCTTC. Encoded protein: CATRSDGPNYGYTF.

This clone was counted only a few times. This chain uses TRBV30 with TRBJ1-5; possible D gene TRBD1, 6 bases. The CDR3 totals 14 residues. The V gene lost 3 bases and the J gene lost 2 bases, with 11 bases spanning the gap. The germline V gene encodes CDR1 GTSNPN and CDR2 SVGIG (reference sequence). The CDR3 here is CAWSIGGGNQPQHF. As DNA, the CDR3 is TGTGCCTGGAGCATAGGGGGAGGCAATCAGCCCCAGCATTTT.

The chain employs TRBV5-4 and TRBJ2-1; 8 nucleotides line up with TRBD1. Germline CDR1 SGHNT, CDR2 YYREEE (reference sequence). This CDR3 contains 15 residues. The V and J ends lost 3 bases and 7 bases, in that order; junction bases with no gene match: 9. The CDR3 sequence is CASSSLDRVKNEQFF. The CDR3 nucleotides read TGTGCCAGCAGCTCCTTGGACAGGGTGAAAAATGAGCAGTTCTTC.

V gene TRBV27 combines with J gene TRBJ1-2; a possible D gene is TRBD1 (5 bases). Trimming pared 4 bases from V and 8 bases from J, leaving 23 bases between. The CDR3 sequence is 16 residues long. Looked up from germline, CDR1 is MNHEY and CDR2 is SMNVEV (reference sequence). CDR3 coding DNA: TGTGCCAGCAGTTCACACGAGGTTGCCCAGGGAAGAGGCTACACCTTC. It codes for CASSSHEVAQGRGYTF.

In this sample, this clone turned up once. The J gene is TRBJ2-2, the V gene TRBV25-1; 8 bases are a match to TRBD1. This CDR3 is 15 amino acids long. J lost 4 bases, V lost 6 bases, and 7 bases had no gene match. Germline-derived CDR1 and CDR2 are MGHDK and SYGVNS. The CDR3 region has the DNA TGTGCCAGCAGGCCTGGGGGACAGGCCACCGGGGAGCTGTTTTTT. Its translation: CASRPGGQATGELFF.